This TCR beta chain was identified during a study of blood T cell repertoires in COVID-19 (dated by TCRdb to the early 2020s). Turning to the overall study: The collaborator samples originated in the United States, Italy and Spain and spanned the acute and convalescent phases of COVID-19. The repertoires were released in a freely available public database intended as a resource for research on the immune response to SARS-CoV-2. Subjects who had been exposed to COVID-19, were actively infected with it, or had recovered from it provided the deeply sampled blood TCRbeta repertoires that made up the dataset. A de-identified subject ID, COVID-19 status, age in years and sex were almost always included in the sample metadata. Where available, HLA class I and class II types were obtained from metadata supplied by the sample provider rather than from assay-based typing. Samples came from the ongoing ImmuneRACE study (first 160 participants) plus 1,254 subjects from 6 global collaborators. The prospective study material was composed of cDNA or gDNA derived from T cells, B-cell-depleted T cells, or PBMCs. General conclusions and limits of the study: The amount of clinical and demographic metadata varied by source and participant and was provided uncurated.

Whole blood was collected in K2EDTA tubes by collaborating institutions according to the institutions' own protocols. Collaborator samples were shipped for TCRbeta analysis as frozen whole blood, isolated PBMCs, or DNA extracted from either sample type. From its cysteine to its phenylalanine, the CDR3 spans 13 amino acids. CDR3 DNA only is kept here, 39 bases in frame from base 1. The germline V gene supplies CDR1 SNHLY and CDR2 FYNNEI. Note on this clone: Which antigen it targets is not known. Its ends do not fully match the called genes, so a read error is possible.

TCRbeta CDR3 regions were amplified from genomic DNA by means of the immunoSEQ Assay, a bias-controlled multiplex PCR. The authors' analysis ran thus. The number of nucleated cells in each sample was estimated by amplification of reference gene primers within the assay. Sequence reads were collapsed and filtered to measure the absolute abundance of every unique TCRbeta CDR3 rearrangement. For each sample, productive Simpson clonality was calculated as the square root of Simpson's diversity index across productive rearrangements. Not all clones reach the TCRdb copy of this immuneACCESS table, which keeps in-frame sequences only. Checked studies attribute under half of the gap to unresolved V genes and leave the rest unexplained. V and J calls and clone size are given by that table; D and trimming were obtained from the DNA. This sample gives about 86,000 clones in total; 75% to 90% of them show up just once. The ten largest account for 1.1% of the sample.

The sequencing input was peripheral blood. This TCR derives from a human donor in a cohort sampled during active COVID-19. The sequence is built from TRBV2 and TRBJ2-7; TRBD1 agrees with 7 junctional bases. The CDR3 sequence is CASSEVSGGEQYF. Here is the DNA: TGTGCCAGCAGCGAAGTGTCAGGGGGCGAGCAGTACTTC.